The 2 T cell receptor beta chains reported below all come from one sample, sequenced in a study of T cells of healthy individuals. TCRdb reprocessed the 5' RACE reads via MiXCR and lists one record per CDR3 protein. The sample lists about 53,000 distinct CDR3 sequences, about 15% occurring once. These receptors were collected from a human donor in good health.

A few counts support this clonotype. The chain combines TRBV19 with TRBJ2-1; 10 bases are a match to TRBD2. J gave up 7 bases and V 4 bases, and 7 bases lay outside the gene matches. The CDR3 length is 15 residues. The germline V gene encodes CDR1 LNHDA and CDR2 SQIVND (reference sequence). The CDR3 protein is CASSRSGRAGNEQFF. As DNA, the CDR3 is TGTGCCAGTAGTAGGAGCGGGAGGGCCGGGAATGAGCAGTTCTTC.

This clonotype showed up many times. The chain carries TRBV24-1 and TRBJ2-2; unclear D gene. The CDR3 extends over 15 amino acids. Trimming removed 4 bases at V and 1 base at J, with 9 bases between. The V gene's germline CDR1 is KGHDR and CDR2 SFDVKD. This CDR3 reads CATSEGLVNTGELFF. Here the CDR3 DNA reads TGTGCCACCAGTGAGGGCCTAGTGAACACCGGGGAGCTGTTTTTT.